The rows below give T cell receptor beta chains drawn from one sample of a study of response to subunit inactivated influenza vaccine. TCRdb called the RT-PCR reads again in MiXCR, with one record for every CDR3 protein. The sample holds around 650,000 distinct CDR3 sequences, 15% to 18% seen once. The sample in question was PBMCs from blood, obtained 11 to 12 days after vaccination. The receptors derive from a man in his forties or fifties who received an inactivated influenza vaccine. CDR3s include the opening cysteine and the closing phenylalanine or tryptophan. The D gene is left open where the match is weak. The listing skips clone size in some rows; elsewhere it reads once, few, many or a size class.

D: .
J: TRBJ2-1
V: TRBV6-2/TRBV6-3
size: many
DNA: TGTGCCAGCAGTTACCCGGTCCGTGAGCAGTTCTTC
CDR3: CASSYPVREQFF

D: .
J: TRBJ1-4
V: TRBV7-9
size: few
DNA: TGTGCCAGCAGCTTAGGGGACATGACTAATGAAAAACTGTTTTTT
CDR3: CASSLGDMTNEKLFF

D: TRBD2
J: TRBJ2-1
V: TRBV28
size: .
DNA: TGTGCCAGCAGTTTTGTGACTAGCGGGATGAAATGGTCCTACAATGAGCAGTTCTTC
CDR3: CASSFVTSGMKWSYNEQFF

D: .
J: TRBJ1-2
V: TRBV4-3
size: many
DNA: TGCGCCAGCAGCCAAGACCCGGGCGGGTATGGCTACACCTTC
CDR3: CASSQDPGGYGYTF

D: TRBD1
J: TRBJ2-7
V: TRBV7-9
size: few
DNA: TGTGCCAGCAGCTTAGGGAGGGGGGACAGGGCCTACGAGCAGTACTTC
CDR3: CASSLGRGDRAYEQYF

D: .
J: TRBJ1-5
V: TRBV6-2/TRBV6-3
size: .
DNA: TGTGCCAGCACCGACCTAGGGACCCAGCATTTT
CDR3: CASTDLGTQHF

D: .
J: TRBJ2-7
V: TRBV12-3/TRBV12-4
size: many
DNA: TGTGCCAGCAGTAGAGGGGTGGTTCGCTACGAGCAGTACTTC
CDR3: CASSRGVVRYEQYF

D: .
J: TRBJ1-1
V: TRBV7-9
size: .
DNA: TGTGCCAGCAGCTTGGGGGTCCCCGGGGACACTGAAGCTTTCTTT
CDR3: CASSLGVPGDTEAFF

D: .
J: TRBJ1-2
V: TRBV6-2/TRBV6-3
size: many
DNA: TGTGCCAGCAGGCCGGGGACGGGAGGCTACACCTTC
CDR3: CASRPGTGGYTF

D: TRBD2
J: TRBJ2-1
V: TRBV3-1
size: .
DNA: TGTGCCAGCCGACTAGCGGGGGTCTCCTACAATGAGCAGTTCTTC
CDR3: CASRLAGVSYNEQFF

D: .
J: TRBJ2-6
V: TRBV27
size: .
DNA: TGTGCCAGCAGCCTCAAAGGACAGCGCTCTGGGGCCAACGTCCTGACTTTC
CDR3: CASSLKGQRSGANVLTF

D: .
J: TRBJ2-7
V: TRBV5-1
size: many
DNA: TGCGCCAGCAGCTTGGTAGAACCCTCCTACGAGCAGTACTTC
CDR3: CASSLVEPSYEQYF